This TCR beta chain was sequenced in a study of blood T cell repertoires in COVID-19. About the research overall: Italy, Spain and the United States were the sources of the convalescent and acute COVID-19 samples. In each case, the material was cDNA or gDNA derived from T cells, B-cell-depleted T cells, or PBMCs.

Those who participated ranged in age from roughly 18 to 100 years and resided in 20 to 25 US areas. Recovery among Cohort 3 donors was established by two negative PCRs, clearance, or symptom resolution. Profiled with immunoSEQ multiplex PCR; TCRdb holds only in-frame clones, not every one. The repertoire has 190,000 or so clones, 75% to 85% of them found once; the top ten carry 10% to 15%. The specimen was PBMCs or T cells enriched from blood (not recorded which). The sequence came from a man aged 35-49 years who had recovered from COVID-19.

In DNA, the CDR3 is TGTGCCTGGAGTCTACAGGGCAATCAGCCCCAGCATTTT. It specifies CAWSLQGNQPQHF. The chain recombines TRBV30 with TRBJ1-5, with D possibly being TRBD1 (5 bases). Looked up from germline, CDR1 is GTSNPN and CDR2 is SVGIG (reference sequence). Trimming removed 2 bases from V and 2 bases from J, with 7 bases in between. The CDR3 runs 13 residues.